This T cell receptor beta chain is drawn from a study of control samples from healthy donors and cancer patients. The CDR3 totals 14 residues. In germline, CDR1 is SGHTA, CDR2 FQGNSA. Germline trimming cut 4 bases from V and 1 base from J; bases unmatched to any gene: 2. The table came from immunoSEQ multiplex PCR; TCRdb's copy has only in-frame clones and leaves some out. The sample shows tens of thousands of clones, about 83% of them seen only once. This chain connects TRBV7-2 to TRBJ2-5; 8 bases are shared with TRBD2. This clonotype was obtained from a woman in her forties with lung cancer. The sequencing sample was made of PBMCs. This chain's CDR3 is CASSSGGIQETQYF. As DNA, the CDR3 is TGTGCCAGCAGCTCGGGGGGGATCCAAGAGACCCAGTACTTC.